The sequence of this T cell receptor beta chain was determined in a study of blood T cell repertoires in COVID-19. This table comes from immunoSEQ multiplex PCR, and its TCRdb copy is limited to in-frame clones, with some not included. The sample consists of 190,000 or so clones, around 87% of them appearing once. The V gene lost 4 bases and the J gene lost 2 bases, with 14 bases spanning the gap. The CDR3 is 16 residues long. Germline V gene sequence: CDR1 KGHSH, CDR2 LQKENI. Sequencing was carried out using peripheral blood. The receptor's source is a man between 40 and 49 years old with active or convalescent COVID-19. The chain carries TRBV18 and TRBJ2-2; D possibly corresponds to TRBD1 (7 bases). As DNA, the CDR3 is TGTGCCAGCTCACAAGGAGGGACAGTTAACACCGGGGAGCTGTTTTTT. Translating gives CASSQGGTVNTGELFF.